Sequencing of this TCR beta chain was carried out in a study of blood T cell repertoires in COVID-19. CDR1 and CDR2 (germline): SEHNR, FQNEAQ (reference sequence). V dropped 2 bases and J dropped 1 base, with 12 bases sitting between them. The CDR3 is made up of 16 amino acids. The data were produced by immunoSEQ multiplex PCR, yet TCRdb's version contains in-frame clones alone and is incomplete. In the table there are 140,000 to 150,000 clones, 81% of which are singletons. The sequenced material came from peripheral blood. This rearrangement joins TRBV7-9 to TRBJ2-1, with D possibly TRBD2 on 6 matching bases. The source of this sequence is a human donor in a cohort sampled during active COVID-19. The CDR3 DNA reads TGTGCCAGCAGCTTAAGGGCGGGACCGTCCTACAATGAGCAGTTCTTC. Amino acid sequence: CASSLRAGPSYNEQFF.